This entry describes one TCR beta chain. This sample was taken from a study of blood T cell repertoires in COVID-19. The overall study: PBMCs, B-cell-depleted T cells, or T cells provided the cDNA or gDNA that made up the material.

This study enrolled people aged roughly 18 to 89 from around 25 US geographic areas. Researchers sorted participants into cohorts using their self-reported clinical history. This table comes from immunoSEQ multiplex PCR, and its TCRdb copy is limited to in-frame clones, with some not included. Of around 200,000 clones in the sample, 86% were seen once. In germline, CDR1 is KGHDR, CDR2 SFDVKD. Germline trimming cut 10 bases from V and 0 bases from J; bases unmatched to any gene: 4. The CDR3 has 14 residues. This clonotype was obtained from a man aged 40-55 years with acute COVID-19. The rearrangement links TRBV24-1 to TRBJ2-2; 7 bases match TRBD1. The sample was PBMCs or T cells enriched from blood (not recorded which). This CDR3 reads CATQGRSNTGELFF. DNA for the CDR3: TGTGCCACACAGGGGCGGTCGAACACCGGGGAGCTGTTTTTT.